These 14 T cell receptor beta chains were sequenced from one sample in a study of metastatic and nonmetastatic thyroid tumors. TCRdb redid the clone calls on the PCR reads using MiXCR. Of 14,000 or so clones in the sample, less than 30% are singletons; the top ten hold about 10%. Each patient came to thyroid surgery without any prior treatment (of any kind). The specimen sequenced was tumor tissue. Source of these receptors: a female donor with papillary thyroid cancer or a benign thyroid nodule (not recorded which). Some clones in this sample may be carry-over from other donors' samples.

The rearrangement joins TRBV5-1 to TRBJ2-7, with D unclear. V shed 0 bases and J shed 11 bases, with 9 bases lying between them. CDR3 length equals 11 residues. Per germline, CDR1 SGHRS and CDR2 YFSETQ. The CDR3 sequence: CASSLDLFKYV. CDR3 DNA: TGCGCCAGCAGCTTGGATTTATTCAAGTACGTC.

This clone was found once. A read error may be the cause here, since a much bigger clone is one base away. The CDR3 loop reads CASSTGWGREQETQYF. The CDR3 nucleotides read TGCGCCAGCAGCACCGGATGGGGGCGGGAACAAGAGACCCAGTACTTC. V is TRBV5-1 and J is TRBJ2-5; D is possibly TRBD1 or TRBD2 (6 bases each). CDR3 length: 16 amino acids. With 4 bases removed from V and 2 bases from J, the gap between germline ends came to 18 bases. Germline CDR1 is SGHRS and CDR2 is YFSETQ.

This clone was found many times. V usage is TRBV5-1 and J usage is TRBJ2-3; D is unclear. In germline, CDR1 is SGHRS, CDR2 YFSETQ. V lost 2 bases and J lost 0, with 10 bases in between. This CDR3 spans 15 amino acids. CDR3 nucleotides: TGCGCCAGCAGCTTCAAGGGATCTAGCACAGATACGCAGTATTTT. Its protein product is CASSFKGSSTDTQYF.

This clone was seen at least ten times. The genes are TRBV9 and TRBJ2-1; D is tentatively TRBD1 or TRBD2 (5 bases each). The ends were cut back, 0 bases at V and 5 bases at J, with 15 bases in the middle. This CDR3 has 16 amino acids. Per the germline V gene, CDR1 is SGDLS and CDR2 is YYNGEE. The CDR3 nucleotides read TGTGCCAGCAGCGTAGTTGGGGGTGACATCCACAATGAGCAGTTCTTC. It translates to CASSVVGGDIHNEQFF.

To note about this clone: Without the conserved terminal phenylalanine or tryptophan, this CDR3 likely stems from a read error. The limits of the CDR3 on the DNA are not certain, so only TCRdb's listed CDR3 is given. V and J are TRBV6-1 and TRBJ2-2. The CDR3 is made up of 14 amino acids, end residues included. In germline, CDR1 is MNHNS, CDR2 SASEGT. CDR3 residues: CASHQTVVTGELFL.

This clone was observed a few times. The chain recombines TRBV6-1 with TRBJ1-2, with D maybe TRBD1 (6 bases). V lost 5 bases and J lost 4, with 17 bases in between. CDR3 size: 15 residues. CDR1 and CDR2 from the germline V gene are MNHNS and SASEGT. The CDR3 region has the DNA TGTGCCAGCAGTCCCCGGGGAGGGGGAAGCTATGGCTACACCTTC. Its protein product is CASSPRGGGSYGYTF.

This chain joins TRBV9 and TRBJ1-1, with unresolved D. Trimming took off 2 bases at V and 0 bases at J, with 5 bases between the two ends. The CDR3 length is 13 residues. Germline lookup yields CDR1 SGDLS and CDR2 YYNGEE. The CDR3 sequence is CASSVDVNTEAFF. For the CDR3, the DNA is TGTGCCAGCAGCGTCGACGTGAACACTGAAGCTTTCTTT.

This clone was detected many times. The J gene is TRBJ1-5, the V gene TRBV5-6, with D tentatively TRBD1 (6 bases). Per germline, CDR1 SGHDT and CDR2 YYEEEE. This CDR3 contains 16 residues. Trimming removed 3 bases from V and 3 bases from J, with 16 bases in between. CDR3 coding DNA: TGTGCCAGCAGCTGGCGGCAGGGGCGGTCCAATCAGCCCCAGCATTTT. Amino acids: CASSWRQGRSNQPQHF.

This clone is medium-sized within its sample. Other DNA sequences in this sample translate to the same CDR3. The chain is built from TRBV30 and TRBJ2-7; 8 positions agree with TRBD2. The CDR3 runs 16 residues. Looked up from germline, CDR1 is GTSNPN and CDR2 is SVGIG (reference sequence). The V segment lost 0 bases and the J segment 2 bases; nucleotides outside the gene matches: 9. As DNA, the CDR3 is TGTGCCTGGAGTGTTAAAACTAGCGGTAGGACCTACGAGCAGTACTTC. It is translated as CAWSVKTSGRTYEQYF.

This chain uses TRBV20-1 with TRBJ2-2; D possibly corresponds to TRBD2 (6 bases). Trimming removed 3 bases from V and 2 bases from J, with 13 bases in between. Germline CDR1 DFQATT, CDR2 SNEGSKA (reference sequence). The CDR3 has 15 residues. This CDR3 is CSARRLGINTGELFF. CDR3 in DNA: TGCAGTGCTAGGCGACTAGGGATTAACACCGGGGAGCTGTTTTTT.

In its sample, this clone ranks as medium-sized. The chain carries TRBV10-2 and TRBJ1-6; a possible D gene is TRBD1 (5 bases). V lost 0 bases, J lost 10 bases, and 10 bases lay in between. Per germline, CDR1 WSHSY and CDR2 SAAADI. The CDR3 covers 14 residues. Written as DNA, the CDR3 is TGCGCCAGCAGTGAGTCCGGGGGGGGGTCACCCCTCCACTTT. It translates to CASSESGGGSPLHF.

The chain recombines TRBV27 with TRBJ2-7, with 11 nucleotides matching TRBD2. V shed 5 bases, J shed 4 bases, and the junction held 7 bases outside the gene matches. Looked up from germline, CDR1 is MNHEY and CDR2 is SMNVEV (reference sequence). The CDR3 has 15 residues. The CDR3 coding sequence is TGTGCCAGCAGTCCCCGACTAGCGGGATATTACGAGCAGTACTTC. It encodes CASSPRLAGYYEQYF.

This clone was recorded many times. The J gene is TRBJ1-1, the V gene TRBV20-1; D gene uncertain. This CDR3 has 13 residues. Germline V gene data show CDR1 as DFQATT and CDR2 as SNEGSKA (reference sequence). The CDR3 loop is CSERNTGSTEAFF. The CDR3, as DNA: TGCAGCGAGCGTAACACGGGGAGCACTGAAGCTTTCTTT.

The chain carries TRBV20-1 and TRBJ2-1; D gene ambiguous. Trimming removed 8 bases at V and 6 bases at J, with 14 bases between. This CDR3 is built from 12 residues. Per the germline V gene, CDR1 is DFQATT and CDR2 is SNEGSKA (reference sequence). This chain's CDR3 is CSWISRPNEQFF. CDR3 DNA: TGCAGTTGGATATCCAGGCCCAATGAGCAGTTCTTC.